This T cell receptor (beta chain) appears in the sequencing data of a study of cytotoxic CD8 clonotypes in ibrutinib-treated CLL. Study results and caveats: Clonality measured at baseline exceeded age-matched healthy donors, tracking circulating CD8+ T-cell counts. Public clonotypes were uncommon and contracted or stayed stable on treatment.

The table came from immunoSEQ multiplex PCR; TCRdb's copy has only in-frame clones and leaves some out. The sample includes about 49,000 clones, approximately 50% seen only once; the top ten take approximately 30%. Concerning this clone itself: Its cognate antigen is unknown.

Germline V gives CDR1 SGHTA, CDR2 FQGTGA. The CDR3 has 14 amino acids. V was trimmed by 3 bases and J by 8 bases, leaving 14 bases between them. The chain couples TRBV7-3 to TRBJ2-1; D is unclear. The material was PBMCs, obtained after 12 months of ibrutinib treatment. The sequence derives from a human donor with chronic lymphocytic leukemia. The CDR3 DNA is TGTGCCAGCAGCTTCTTTAAAGTGGGCGATGAGCAGTTCTTC. This sequence encodes CASSFFKVGDEQFF.